This entry features one T cell receptor (beta chain) sequence. CD45RO-negative CD8 cells positively selected for CCR7 made up the naive population, which excluded terminally differentiated effector memory CD45RA+ cells. Healthy and HIV-negative, the adult donors had no recent acute infections or vaccinations. V was clipped by 10 bases and J by 4 bases; unmatched bases: 12. The CDR3 consists of 14 residues. CDR1 is MDHEN, CDR2 SYDVKM, per germline. Produced via immunoSEQ multiplex PCR; TCRdb's table is partial and in-frame only. In the table there are around 1,900,000 clones, roughly 93% of which are singletons. These data originate in a study of shared clonotypes between healthy human individuals.

Sequencing input: naive CD8+ T cells from PBMCs. The clonotype originates from a man aged 18 to 29 in good health. Some clones in this sample may be carry-over from other donors' samples. V is TRBV28 and J is TRBJ2-5, with 7 bases aligning to TRBD2. The DNA for the CDR3 is TGTGCCACCTCTCCTGGGGGGGAGGGAGAGACCCAGTACTTC. Translated: CATSPGGEGETQYF.